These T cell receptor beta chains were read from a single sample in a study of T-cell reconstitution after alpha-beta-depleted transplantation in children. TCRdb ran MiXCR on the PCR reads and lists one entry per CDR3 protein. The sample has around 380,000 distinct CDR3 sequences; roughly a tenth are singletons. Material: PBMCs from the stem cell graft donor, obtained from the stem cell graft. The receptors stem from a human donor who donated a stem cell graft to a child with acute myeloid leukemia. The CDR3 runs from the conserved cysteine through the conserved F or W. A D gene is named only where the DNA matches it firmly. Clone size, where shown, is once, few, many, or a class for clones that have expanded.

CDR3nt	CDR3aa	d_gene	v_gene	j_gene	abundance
TGCAGCGTCTCGGGACTAGCGGGAGTTGTAGATACGCAGTATTTT	CSVSGLAGVVDTQYF	TRBD2	TRBV29-1	TRBJ2-3	few
TGCAGTGCATTTCAGGGGAGGACTGAAGCTTTCTTT	CSAFQGRTEAFF	NA	TRBV20-1	TRBJ1-1	NA
TGTGCCAGCAGCATCACTGGAGGCTACACCTTC	CASSITGGYTF	NA	TRBV6-2/TRBV6-3	TRBJ1-2	few
TGTGCCAGCAGCTTGGATGCGGGTTCGGCAGAGACCCAGTACTTC	CASSLDAGSAETQYF	NA	TRBV5-6	TRBJ2-5	NA
TGTGCCAGCAGCCAAGATCGGCTAGCGGGGGGACCTCAAGAGACCCAGTACTTC	CASSQDRLAGGPQETQYF	TRBD2	TRBV3-1	TRBJ2-5	NA
TGCAGTGCAACCCCCCCTAGCGGGAGTGGTACAGATACGCAGTATTTT	CSATPPSGSGTDTQYF	TRBD2	TRBV20-1	TRBJ2-3	NA
TGCAGCGTTGAAGTTGGGGGTAGAGAGACCCAGTACTTC	CSVEVGGRETQYF	NA	TRBV29-1	TRBJ2-5	NA
TGTGCCAGCAGCTTACCAGGGGTGGCAACTGAAGCTTTCTTT	CASSLPGVATEAFF	NA	TRBV7-9	TRBJ1-1	NA
TGTGCCAGCAGCTTGTACAGGCGGAATCAGCCCCAGCATTTT	CASSLYRRNQPQHF	NA	TRBV5-6	TRBJ1-5	NA
TGTGCCAGCAGCCGGATGGCGGGGGGGGCGGCCTACGAGCAGTACTTC	CASSRMAGGAAYEQYF	TRBD2	TRBV6-1	TRBJ2-7	NA
TGCAGTGCTAGAGATATTGGGGGTGGGGAAAAACTGTTTTTT	CSARDIGGGEKLFF	NA	TRBV20-1	TRBJ1-4	NA
TGTGCCAGCAGTTGGGCTAGCGCATCCTACGAGCAGTACTTC	CASSWASASYEQYF	NA	TRBV6-5	TRBJ2-7	NA
TGTGCCTGGACTAGCGGTTTGACAGATACGCAGTATTTT	CAWTSGLTDTQYF	TRBD2	TRBV30	TRBJ2-3	NA
TGCAGCGTACAAGCACAGGGGAACTATGGCTACACCTTC	CSVQAQGNYGYTF	TRBD1	TRBV29-1	TRBJ1-2	few
TGTGCCATCAGTGACATAGGAAACACCGGGGAGCTGTTTTTT	CAISDIGNTGELFF	NA	TRBV10-3	TRBJ2-2	NA
TGCAGTGCGAGAGATGGGCGGGGGGTAGACTACAATGAGCAGTTCTTC	CSARDGRGVDYNEQFF	TRBD2	TRBV20-1	TRBJ2-1	few
TGTGCCAGCAGCATGGGACTAGCGGGAGGGGAGACCCAGTACTTC	CASSMGLAGGETQYF	TRBD2	TRBV11-2	TRBJ2-5	few
TGCAGTGCTACCGGGACAGGGAGGACCGGGGAGCTGTTTTTT	CSATGTGRTGELFF	TRBD1	TRBV20-1	TRBJ2-2	few
TGCAGTGCTAGCATGACTAGCGGGAGCCCAGATACGCAGTATTTT	CSASMTSGSPDTQYF	TRBD2	TRBV20-1	TRBJ2-3	many
TGTGCCAGCAGCTCAGTAACAGGGGGAGGTTTTGAGCAGTTCTTC	CASSSVTGGGFEQFF	TRBD1	TRBV5-5	TRBJ2-1	NA
TGTGCCAGCAGCTTACGCGACACCCGAGGCTACACCTTC	CASSLRDTRGYTF	NA	TRBV7-8	TRBJ1-2	NA
TGCAGTGCTAGCCCTACTAGTAATGAGCAGTTCTTC	CSASPTSNEQFF	NA	TRBV20-1	TRBJ2-1	NA
TGCGCCAGCAGCTTAGGCGCTGCTAGCGGGGGACGGGAGGAGACCCAGTACTTC	CASSLGAASGGREETQYF	TRBD2	TRBV5-1	TRBJ2-5	few
TGCGCCAGCAGCCAAGGGACGTCTGCCAGGGACACCGGGGAGCTGTTTTTT	CASSQGTSARDTGELFF	NA	TRBV4-3	TRBJ2-2	few
TGCAGTGCTAGAAACAGAGGGACTGAAGCTTTCTTT	CSARNRGTEAFF	NA	TRBV20-1	TRBJ1-1	few
TGTGCCAGCAGCCAACCCGTAGCGGGAGCCCCCAAAGGGACCCAGTACTTC	CASSQPVAGAPKGTQYF	TRBD2	TRBV3-1	TRBJ2-5	NA